These 14 T cell receptor beta chains were all obtained from the same sample, sequenced in a study of PD-L1 blockade in urothelial cancer (dated by TCRdb to 2015 to 2018). The library was made by the immunoSEQ multiplex PCR assay. TCRdb took over this immuneACCESS table, retaining in-frame rearrangements with V and J assigned. Such tables are incomplete; in checked studies, under half of the missing clones stem from an unresolved V gene, and the remainder is unexplained. The sample table holds about 50,000 clones, of which roughly 77% were seen once. The ten largest make up approximately 3.6% of the sample. Source: PBMCs, taken around atezolizumab (anti-PD-L1) treatment. These receptors were collected from a man between 70 and 80 years old with urothelial cancer.

The CDR3 is CASSPGTSGDYEQYF. The CDR3 nucleotides are TGCGCCAGCAGCCCCGGGACTAGCGGAGATTACGAGCAGTACTTC. This chain joins TRBV4-1 and TRBJ2-7, with 11 bases identical to TRBD2. J lost 4 bases, V lost 4 bases, and 6 bases had no gene match. Germline V gives CDR1 MGHRA, CDR2 YSYEKL. This CDR3 has 15 amino acids.

The rearrangement links TRBV18 to TRBJ2-3; D might be TRBD1 (8 bases). Trimming removed 6 bases from V and 1 base from J, with 17 bases in between. CDR3 length: 16 amino acids. Germline assignment: CDR1 KGHSH and CDR2 LQKENI. CDR3 DNA: TGTGCCAGCTCTCTCTCGGGGGGACAGGGCACAGATACGCAGTATTTT. Protein product: CASSLSGGQGTDTQYF.

This clone was seen more than once but under ten times. The chain has TRBV28 and TRBJ2-1; perhaps TRBD1 as D (6 bases). The germline gives CDR1 MDHEN, CDR2 SYDVKM. Between the trimmed V and J ends, which lost 4 bases and 4 bases, there was a span of 17 bases. This CDR3 has 16 residues. CDR3 protein: CASSSAQYRVYNEQFF. Here the CDR3 DNA reads TGTGCCAGCAGTTCCGCCCAGTACAGGGTGTACAATGAGCAGTTCTTC.

The genes are TRBV7-8 and TRBJ2-6; 8 bases map to TRBD1. Germline V gene sequence: CDR1 SGHVS, CDR2 FQNEAQ. V shed 5 bases, J shed 1 base, and the junction held 10 bases outside the gene matches. This CDR3 region has 18 residues. CDR3 in DNA: TGTGCCAGCAGCCCCCCGGCAGGGGGCGATTCTGGGGCCAACGTCCTGACTTTC. Translating gives CASSPPAGGDSGANVLTF.

The chain uses TRBV2 and TRBJ2-3, with TRBD2 as a possible D gene (7 bases). The V and J ends lost 4 bases and 2 bases respectively, with 16 bases between them. The CDR3 is made up of 16 amino acids. Germline V gene sequence: CDR1 SNHLY, CDR2 FYNNEI. The CDR3 DNA is TGTGCCAGCAGTGGGACGGCGGGGGCTCTCACAGATACGCAGTATTTT. This codes for CASSGTAGALTDTQYF.

A few counts support this clone. This chain uses TRBV7-3 with TRBJ2-2; D is undetermined. Between the trimmed V and J ends, which lost 0 bases and 4 bases, there was a span of 3 bases. Germline CDR1 SGHTA, CDR2 FQGTGA. The CDR3 loop spans 13 amino acids. The CDR3 DNA sequence: TGTGCCAGCAGCTTAACCGGCACCGGGGAGCTGTTTTTT. This codes for CASSLTGTGELFF.

The V call is TRBV5-6, the J call TRBJ1-5; possibly TRBD1 for D (5 bases). The CDR3 totals 14 residues. The V gene lost 4 bases and the J gene lost 0 bases, with 8 bases spanning the gap. Per the germline V gene, CDR1 is SGHDT and CDR2 is YYEEEE. The CDR3 DNA reads as TGTGCCAGCAGCCAGACAGATAGCAATCAGCCCCAGCATTTT. Encoded protein: CASSQTDSNQPQHF.

This chain connects TRBV30 to TRBJ1-4; D may be TRBD1 (6 bases). This CDR3 region has 15 residues. Germline loops: CDR1 GTSNPN, CDR2 SVGIG (reference sequence). V was cut by 1 base and J by 8 bases, with 17 bases left in between. The CDR3: CAWSGFGGGEEKLFF. DNA for the CDR3: TGTGCCTGGAGTGGATTTGGAGGGGGGGAAGAAAAACTGTTTTTT.

This clone was seen only once. The V and J genes are TRBV7-2 and TRBJ2-3; 8 positions agree with TRBD2. The V and J ends lost 1 base and 8 bases, in that order; junction bases with no gene match: 11. Germline CDR1 is SGHTA and CDR2 is FQGNSA. The length of the CDR3 is 16 residues. The CDR3 coding sequence is TGTGCCAGCAGCTTAGTTCGGGTACTAGCGGAAGGTACGCAGTATTTT. Translated, it gives CASSLVRVLAEGTQYF.

The chain uses TRBV28 and TRBJ1-2; 9 bases fit TRBD1. The germline CDR1 and CDR2 sequences are MDHEN and SYDVKM. The CDR3 consists of 14 residues. J was trimmed by 7 bases and V by 6 bases; bases with no gene match: 9. CDR3 DNA: TGTGCCAGCAGCCTCCGGGACAGGGTCTCTGGCTACACCTTC. It translates to CASSLRDRVSGYTF.

The gene calls are TRBV27 and TRBJ2-7; 7 positions agree with TRBD1. Losses at the gene ends were 8 bases for V and 6 bases for J; bases not matched to a gene: 13. This CDR3 spans 14 amino acids. CDR1 is MNHEY, CDR2 SMNVEV, per germline (reference sequence). The CDR3 DNA is TGTGCCAGCGGATCGACAGGGTATCTCTCCGAGCAGTACTTC. Its translation is CASGSTGYLSEQYF.

The chain is built from TRBV7-8 and TRBJ1-4; D not certain. Germline CDR1 is SGHVS and CDR2 is FQNEAQ. The CDR3 has 14 residues. The V end was cut by 6 bases, the J end by 4 bases, with 12 bases between. CDR3 loop: CASRRGRFNEKLFF. The CDR3, as DNA: TGTGCCAGCAGAAGAGGGCGTTTTAATGAAAAACTGTTTTTT. Drawing the rest from reference TRBV7-8 and TRBJ1-4, the complete variable domain is GAGVSQSPRYKVAKRGQDVALRCDPISGHVSLFWYQQALGQGPEFLTYFQNEAQLDKSGLPSDRFFAERPEGSVSTLKIQRTQQEDSAVYLCASRRGRFNEKLFFGSGTQLSVL.

The chain joins TRBV9 to TRBJ2-1; 11 positions agree with TRBD1. V shed 0 bases, J shed 5 bases, and the junction held 4 bases outside the gene matches. The germline V gene has CDR1 SGDLS and CDR2 YYNGEE. The CDR3 runs 16 residues. The CDR3 loop is CASSVGGDRGNNEQFF. The CDR3 DNA sequence: TGTGCCAGCAGCGTAGGAGGGGACAGGGGGAACAATGAGCAGTTCTTC. Full variable domain (remainder filled in from reference TRBV9 and TRBJ2-1): DSGVTQTPKHLITATGQRVTLRCSPRSGDLSVYWYQQSLDQGLQFLIQYYNGEERAKGNILERFSAQQFPDLHSELNLSSLELGDSALYFCASSVGGDRGNNEQFFGPGTRLTVL.

J is TRBJ2-1 and V is TRBV10-3; D gene unclear. Trimming removed 0 bases at V and 2 bases at J, with 5 bases between. The CDR3 runs 14 residues. The germline gives CDR1 ENHRY, CDR2 SYGVKD. Here the CDR3 reads CAISESNTYNEQFF. The CDR3 DNA reads TGTGCCATCAGTGAGTCAAACACCTACAATGAGCAGTTCTTC.